This T cell receptor beta chain was sequenced during a study of CD4 T cells in relation to SARS-CoV-2 and coronaviruses. Study results and caveats: Memory recall responses, not primary responses primed in culture, are what the assay detects. Crossreactive clones expanded significantly less to SARS-CoV-2 than monoreactive clones. No donor gave both pre-pandemic and post-infection samples.

This clone was picked up one time. Its antigen is currently unknown. V was clipped by 4 bases and J by 1 base; unmatched bases: 7. The germline gives CDR1 SQVTM, CDR2 ANQGSEA. This CDR3 region has 15 residues. Method: immunoSEQ multiplex PCR; TCRdb's copy keeps in-frame clones and lacks some. The repertoire holds tens of thousands of clones, with about 91% as singletons. The TCR comes from an adult with COVID-19. This sequence joins TRBV29-1 and TRBJ2-3; 8 nucleotides line up with TRBD2. Sequenced: naive CD4+ T cells from PBMCs. Subset defined: naive CD4+ T cells isolated by negative enrichment. In DNA, the CDR3 is TGCAGCGTTGTCGGCGGGCGGGAGGGCACAGATACGCAGTATTTT. It is translated as CSVVGGREGTDTQYF.